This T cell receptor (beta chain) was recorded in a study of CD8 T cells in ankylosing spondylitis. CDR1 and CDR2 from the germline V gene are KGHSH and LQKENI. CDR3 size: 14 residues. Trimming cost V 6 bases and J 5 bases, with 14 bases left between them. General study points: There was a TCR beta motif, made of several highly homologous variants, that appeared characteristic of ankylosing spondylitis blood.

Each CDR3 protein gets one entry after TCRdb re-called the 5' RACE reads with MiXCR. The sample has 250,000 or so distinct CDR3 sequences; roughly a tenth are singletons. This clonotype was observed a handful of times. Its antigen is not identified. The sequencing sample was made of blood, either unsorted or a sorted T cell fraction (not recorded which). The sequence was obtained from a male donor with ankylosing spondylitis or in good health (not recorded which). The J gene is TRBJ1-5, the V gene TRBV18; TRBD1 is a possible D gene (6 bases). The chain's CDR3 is CASSLRTADQPQHF. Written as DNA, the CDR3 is TGTGCCAGCTCCCTCAGGACAGCCGATCAGCCCCAGCATTTT.